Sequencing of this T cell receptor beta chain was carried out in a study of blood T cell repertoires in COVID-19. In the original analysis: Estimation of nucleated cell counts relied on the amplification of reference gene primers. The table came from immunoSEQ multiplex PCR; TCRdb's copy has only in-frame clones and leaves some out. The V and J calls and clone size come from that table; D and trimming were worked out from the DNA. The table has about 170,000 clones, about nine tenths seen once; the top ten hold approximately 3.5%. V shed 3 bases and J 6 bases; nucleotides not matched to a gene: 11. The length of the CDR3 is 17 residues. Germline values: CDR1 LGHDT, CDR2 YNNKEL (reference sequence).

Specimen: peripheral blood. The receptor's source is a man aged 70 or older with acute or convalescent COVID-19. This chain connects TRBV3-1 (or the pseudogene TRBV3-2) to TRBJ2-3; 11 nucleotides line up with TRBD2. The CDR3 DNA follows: TGTGCCAGCAGCCATCGCACCGCTAGCGGGGGGCGGGATACGCAGTATTTT. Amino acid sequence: CASSHRTASGGRDTQYF.